The T cell receptor (beta chain) under discussion was sequenced for a study of blood T cell repertoires in COVID-19. About the study: Both acute and convalescent COVID-19 samples were obtained from the United States, Italy and Spain. T cells, B-cell-depleted T cells, or PBMCs supplied cDNA or gDNA.

Original data processing: From reference gene primer amplification, estimates of nucleated cell counts were derived. Using immunoSEQ multiplex PCR, the repertoire was profiled, and TCRdb retains in-frame clones only, with some absent. That table furnishes V, J and clone size, whereas the DNA furnished D and trimming. The data hold about 200,000 clones, with around 85% observed a single time. The specimen was peripheral blood. The sequence was collected from a woman aged 45 to 65 with acute or convalescent COVID-19.

The CDR3 protein is CASRNRVMYEQYF. As DNA, the CDR3 is TGTGCCAGCCGAAACAGGGTAATGTACGAGCAGTACTTC. The rearrangement uses TRBV6-5 and TRBJ2-7; D possibly corresponds to TRBD1 (6 bases). There are 13 residues in the CDR3. Trimming shortened V by 8 bases and J by 4 bases, and 15 bases separated the two germline ends. Per germline, CDR1 MNHEY and CDR2 SVGAGI.